The rows below give T cell receptor beta chains drawn from one sample of a study of cytomegalovirus exposure and HLA in healthy donors. Generated by immunoSEQ multiplex PCR, the TCRdb table keeps only in-frame clones and is missing some. Altogether more than 90,000 clones are present, approximately 71% being singletons, with the ten largest covering roughly 8%. The sample taken for sequencing was PBMCs. The receptors were gathered from a female donor in good health and CMV-seronegative. The CDR3 runs from the conserved cysteine through the conserved F or W. Clone size is given for some rows only: seen once, a few or many times, or a class if the clone is expanded.

V	J	size	CDR3
TRBV5-6	TRBJ1-3	NA	CASSLAGGDLSGNTIYF
TRBV19	TRBJ1-2	once	CASTPAAGGLDYGYTF
TRBV27	TRBJ2-7	NA	CASSLSAPGVGYEQYF
TRBV19	TRBJ2-7	NA	CASSIAGNEQYF
TRBV7-9	TRBJ1-1	NA	CASSLTLGDTEAFF
TRBV6-5	TRBJ2-1	once	CASSSGYEQFF
TRBV5-1	TRBJ1-2	NA	CASSPRTGALYGYTF
TRBV7-3	TRBJ2-1	NA	CASSLTSGGFTGEQFF
TRBV11-2	TRBJ1-1	few	CASSLESFPKGGSTEAFF
TRBV5-8	TRBJ1-2	NA	CASSYFGGYTF
TRBV6-5	TRBJ1-3	NA	CASRSQGHTIYF
TRBV6-4	TRBJ1-1	NA	CASSTEQNTEAFF
TRBV6-5	TRBJ2-1	few	CASSPTGTSRNEQFF
TRBV19	TRBJ2-5	NA	CASSWDRRHQETQYF
TRBV14	TRBJ2-1	NA	CASSLGQGRNEQFF
TRBV19	TRBJ2-3	NA	CASSPRPGTATDTQYF
TRBV6-5	TRBJ1-1	NA	CASSYSPRGTNTEAFF
TRBV20-1	TRBJ1-2	few	CSASSRAGYTF
TRBV2	TRBJ1-1	NA	CASRAGTLRENTEAFF
TRBV11-3	TRBJ2-7	once	CASSQDSSYEQYF
TRBV2	TRBJ1-4	NA	CASSEALLQHPLEKLFF
TRBV7-2	TRBJ1-2	NA	CASSLDGASGGYTF
TRBV7-3	TRBJ2-7	once	CASSLAGVSYEQYF
TRBV6-5	TRBJ2-2	NA	CATQGRGGLVGELFF
TRBV11-2	TRBJ1-2	NA	CASSLGQGFPGYTF
TRBV5-4	NA	NA	CASSPRRTGGPPFSYEQYF
TRBV2	TRBJ2-1	few	CASSEAPTSNEQFF
TRBV7-3	TRBJ2-2	NA	CASSHPGMNTGELFF
TRBV2	TRBJ2-3	NA	CASTREGGDTQYF
TRBV19	TRBJ1-1	NA	CASSIRTGNTEAFF
TRBV11-2	TRBJ2-2	NA	CASSLSGGPGELFF
TRBV10-3	TRBJ2-7	NA	CAISVFQGASYEQYF
TRBV7-8	TRBJ2-5	NA	CASSRDSPQETQYF